This T cell receptor (beta chain) was identified in a study of blood T cell repertoires in COVID-19. Per the original data handling: By means of reference gene primer amplification, nucleated cell counts were estimated. Using immunoSEQ multiplex PCR, the repertoire was profiled, and TCRdb retains in-frame clones only, with some absent. V and J calls and clone size follow that table, whereas D and trimming were derived from the DNA. The data show around 100,000 clones, approximately 80% seen once. CDR1 and CDR2 from the germline V gene are LNHDA and SQIVND (reference sequence). V was clipped by 3 bases and J by 4 bases; unmatched bases: 9. The CDR3 totals 15 residues.

The chain uses TRBV19 and TRBJ2-7, with 7 bases fitting TRBD2. This sequence originates from a man between 65 and 85 years old with active or convalescent COVID-19. The sequenced sample was peripheral blood. CDR3 nucleotide sequence: TGTGCCAGTAGTATGGCGGGAGCTTCCTTATACGAGCAGTACTTC. Residues: CASSMAGASLYEQYF.